One sample yielded the 17 T cell receptor beta chains listed below, sequenced in a study of blood T cell repertoires in COVID-19. The protocol was immunoSEQ multiplex PCR, while the TCRdb copy is restricted to in-frame clones and leaves out a portion. The sample lists roughly 190,000 clones; 86% were seen once. Sequenced: peripheral blood. Receptors originate from a woman of 80 years or more in a cohort sampled during active or convalescent COVID-19.

This rearrangement joins TRBV10-2 to TRBJ1-1; 10 bases match TRBD1. The CDR3 sequence is 20 residues long. Losses at the gene ends were 10 bases for V and 6 bases for J; bases not matched to a gene: 29. Per the germline V gene, CDR1 is WSHSY and CDR2 is SAAADI. CDR3 sequence: CATNDRQGAAFLGDYPEAFF. CDR3 coding DNA: TGCGCCACCAACGATCGACAGGGGGCCGCATTCCTGGGGGACTATCCTGAAGCTTTCTTT.

The chain has TRBV24-1 and TRBJ2-1; 7 bases align to TRBD1. V gave up 4 bases and J gave up 1 base; unmatched junction bases: 12. Germline CDR1 is KGHDR and CDR2 is SFDVKD. There are 18 residues in the CDR3. The CDR3 sequence: CATSDLKTGVGSYNEQFF. For the CDR3, the DNA is TGTGCCACCAGTGACCTAAAAACAGGGGTAGGTTCCTACAATGAGCAGTTCTTC.

Here the CDR3 reads CASSLDRGNTEAFF. CDR3 nucleotide sequence: TGTGCCAGCAGCTTGGATAGAGGAAACACTGAAGCTTTCTTT. This sequence joins TRBV5-4 and TRBJ1-1; D gene ambiguous. Trimming cost V 0 bases and J 2 bases, with 8 bases left between them. CDR1 SGHNT and CDR2 YYREEE come from the germline V gene (reference sequence). The CDR3 consists of 14 residues.

The chain uses TRBV15 and TRBJ1-4, with TRBD1 matching 7 bases. The CDR3 spans 17 residues. Germline V gene lookup returns CDR1 LNHNV and CDR2 YYDKDF (reference sequence). The junction had 11 bases not matched to a gene; V was cut back by 0 bases and J by 7 bases. CDR3 loop: CATSRDVGAAGGEKLFF. Here the CDR3 DNA reads TGTGCCACCAGCAGAGACGTCGGAGCGGCAGGGGGTGAAAAACTGTTTTTT.

This chain joins TRBV11-2 and TRBJ1-6, with D possibly being TRBD1 (5 bases). CDR1 SGHAT and CDR2 FQNNGV come from the germline V gene. Trimming cost V 3 bases and J 0 bases, with 12 bases left between them. There are 17 residues in the CDR3. The DNA of the CDR3 is TGTGCCAGCAGCTTCCTGTTGGGGGGCTCCTATAATTCACCCCTCCACTTT. Translating it yields CASSFLLGGSYNSPLHF. Combining the CDR3 with reference TRBV11-2 and TRBJ1-6 gives the whole variable domain EAGVAQSPRYKIIEKRQSVAFWCNPISGHATLYWYQQILGQGPKLLIQFQNNGVVDDSQLPKDRFSAERLKGVDSTLKIQPAKLEDSAVYLCASSFLLGGSYNSPLHFGNGTRLTVT.

The genes are TRBV3-1 (or the pseudogene TRBV3-2) and TRBJ2-1; the match to TRBD2 covers 7 bases. The germline V gene encodes CDR1 LGHDT and CDR2 YNNKEL (reference sequence). Trimming removed 0 bases from V and 7 bases from J; junction bases left unmatched: 9. CDR3 length: 16 residues. CDR3 in DNA: TGTGCCAGCAGCCAAGACGCGGGAGAGGGGACGAATGAGCAGTTCTTC. Translation: CASSQDAGEGTNEQFF.

The chain links TRBV6-2 or TRBV6-3 to TRBJ1-5; a weak D match, TRBD1 (5 bases). V lost 5 bases, J lost 3 bases, and 11 bases lay in between. Germline V CDR1 and CDR2: MNHEY, SVGEGT. This CDR3 contains 14 residues. The CDR3 here is CASSRGWINQPQHF. The CDR3 bases are TGTGCCAGCAGTCGGGGGTGGATCAATCAGCCCCAGCATTTT.

The chain has TRBV18 and TRBJ2-7, with D perhaps TRBD1 (6 bases). V dropped 2 bases and J dropped 6 bases, with 11 bases sitting between them. Germline V CDR1 and CDR2: KGHSH, LQKENI. This CDR3 has 13 residues. CDR3 DNA: TGTGCCAGCTCACCAGGTCCCAGGGGCGAGCAGTACGTC. This codes for CASSPGPRGEQYV.

This chain uses TRBV7-9 with TRBJ1-1; 7 bases fit TRBD1. There are 15 residues in the CDR3. Per germline, CDR1 SEHNR and CDR2 FQNEAQ (reference sequence). Losses at the gene ends were 6 bases for V and 0 bases for J; bases not matched to a gene: 7. The CDR3 sequence is CASSAQGMMNTEAFF. The CDR3 DNA reads TGTGCCAGCAGTGCACAGGGGATGATGAACACTGAAGCTTTCTTT.

The rearrangement links TRBV7-2 to TRBJ1-6, with TRBD1 matching over 7 bases. V was clipped by 5 bases and J by 7 bases; unmatched bases: 11. The CDR3 is 16 residues long. Germline V CDR1 and CDR2: SGHTA, FQGNSA. CDR3 residues: CASSRMWGTANSPLHF. For the CDR3, the DNA is TGTGCCAGCAGCCGCATGTGGGGGACAGCCAATTCACCCCTCCACTTT. Full variable domain (outside the CDR3, taken from reference TRBV7-2 and TRBJ1-6): GAGVSQSPSNKVTEKGKDVELRCDPISGHTALYWYRQSLGQGLEFLIYFQGNSAPDKSGLPSDRFSAERTGGSVSTLTIQRTQQEDSAVYLCASSRMWGTANSPLHFGNGTRLTVT.

This CDR3 is CASSYDRGSNYGYTF. DNA of the CDR3: TGTGCCAGCAGCTATGACAGGGGATCTAACTATGGCTACACCTTC. This chain uses TRBV7-6 with TRBJ1-2, with TRBD1 identical over 8 bases. This CDR3 has 15 amino acids. After removal of 4 bases from V and 0 bases from J, the junction contained 4 bases not matched to a gene. Germline V CDR1 and CDR2: SGHVS, FNYEAQ.

V gene TRBV27 combines with J gene TRBJ2-7, with a weak D call TRBD2 (6 bases). This CDR3 has 17 amino acids. Trimming stripped 0 bases from V and 2 bases from J, with 17 bases between. The germline gives CDR1 MNHEY, CDR2 SMNVEV (reference sequence). The CDR3 spells CASSLSTGEECPYEQYV. CDR3 bases: TGTGCCAGCAGTTTATCGACCGGGGAGGAATGCCCCTACGAGCAGTACGTC.

This chain joins TRBV21-1 and TRBJ1-1; no DNA check was done on the table's D call, TRBD1. TRBV21-1 is marked as a pseudogene. The CDR3 is 18 amino acids. The chain's CDR3 is CASSMLPTGPGGDTEAFF. CDR3 DNA sequence: TGTGCCAGCAGCATGCTCCCGACAGGGCCCGGAGGGGACACTGAAGCTTTCTTT.

J is TRBJ1-5 and V is TRBV7-2; D not certain. The CDR3 covers 15 residues. Germline V CDR1 and CDR2: SGHTA, FQGNSA. V was clipped by 2 bases and J by 1 base, with 9 bases between them. The CDR3 DNA reads as TGTGCCAGCAGCTTATCCCCCCGGAGCAATCAGCCCCAGCATTTT. It codes for CASSLSPRSNQPQHF.

The chain couples TRBV5-1 to TRBJ1-3, with D perhaps matching TRBD1 (6 bases). CDR3 size: 14 residues. Germline CDR1 reads SGHRS; CDR2 reads YFSETQ. Trimming removed 4 bases at V and 4 bases at J, with 12 bases between. Here the CDR3 DNA reads TGCGCCAGCAGCCCCCGGACAGCAGGAAACACCATATATTTT. Residues: CASSPRTAGNTIYF.

This rearrangement joins TRBV5-1 to TRBJ1-1; D not resolved. V was clipped by 1 base and J by 6 bases, with 7 bases between them. This CDR3 contains 12 residues. Germline-derived CDR1 and CDR2 are SGHRS and YFSETQ. The CDR3 DNA follows: TGCGCCAGCAGCTTGCAAGGAGCTGAAGCTTTCTTT. This gives the protein CASSLQGAEAFF.

V is TRBV10-1 and J is TRBJ1-1; D remains ambiguous. The V end was cut by 4 bases, the J end by 3 bases, with 9 bases between. The CDR3 length is 13 residues. Germline lookup yields CDR1 WNHNN and CDR2 SYGVQD (reference sequence). The CDR3 DNA follows: TGCGCCAGCAGTGTAACGAGGGACACTGAAGCTTTCTTT. Protein product: CASSVTRDTEAFF.